What follows are 23 T cell receptor beta chains derived from one specimen sequenced in a study of blood T cell repertoires in COVID-19. The repertoire was sequenced with immunoSEQ multiplex PCR; TCRdb's copy has only in-frame clones and lacks some. The sample lists some 220,000 clones; roughly 87% were seen once. Sequenced input: peripheral blood. These receptors all come from a woman aged 18-35 years who had recovered from COVID-19.

The chain carries TRBV7-2 and TRBJ2-5, with TRBD1 identical over 8 bases. The CDR3 is 14 residues long. V gave up 5 bases and J gave up 3 bases; unmatched junction bases: 5. Germline CDR1 SGHTA, CDR2 FQGNSA. CDR3 bases: TGTGCCAGCAGCCTGCGGACAGGGAAAGAGACCCAGTACTTC. Encoded protein: CASSLRTGKETQYF.

The chain links TRBV10-3 to TRBJ2-3; perhaps TRBD2 as D (5 bases). Germline values: CDR1 ENHRY, CDR2 SYGVKD. Trimming cost V 4 bases and J 7 bases, with 12 bases left between them. The CDR3 runs to 13 residues. CDR3 protein: CAISAGEGYTQYF. Written as DNA, the CDR3 is TGTGCCATCAGTGCCGGGGAAGGGTATACGCAGTATTTT.

CDR3 coding DNA: TGTGCCAGCAGTGAACTTACAGGGTGGACTGAAGCTTTCTTT. Translated, it gives CASSELTGWTEAFF. The chain is built from TRBV6-1 and TRBJ1-1, with D perhaps TRBD1 (6 bases). The CDR3 runs to 14 residues. With 2 bases removed from V and 5 bases from J, the gap between germline ends came to 12 bases. Germline CDR1 is MNHNS and CDR2 is SASEGT.

The chain employs TRBV12-3 or TRBV12-4 and TRBJ2-7; 9 bases are a match to TRBD2. The CDR3 extends over 12 amino acids. Trimming took 6 bases from V and 6 from J; bases not matched to a gene: 3. For the CDR3, the DNA is TGTGCCAGCAGCGGGACTAGCATCGAGCAGTACTTC. Translation: CASSGTSIEQYF.

The chain couples TRBV28 to TRBJ2-2; D possibly corresponds to TRBD2 (5 bases). V lost 5 bases and J 14 bases, leaving 15 bases between the germline ends. This CDR3 has 12 amino acids. CDR1 MDHEN and CDR2 SYDVKM come from the germline V gene. CDR3 sequence reads: CASSLEASSLFF. In nucleotides, the CDR3 is TGTGCCAGCAGTCTAGAGGCTAGCAGTCTGTTTTTT.

This rearrangement joins TRBV2 to TRBJ1-5; TRBD1 matches at 7 bases. V dropped 3 bases and J dropped 4; count of bases not matched to a gene: 3. From germline, CDR1 is SNHLY and CDR2 FYNNEI. This CDR3 is 14 amino acids long. Here the CDR3 reads CASSETGRNQPQHF. The CDR3 DNA is TGTGCCAGCAGTGAGACAGGGCGGAATCAGCCCCAGCATTTT.

The chain has TRBV9 and TRBJ2-2; D is unresolved. The germline CDR1 and CDR2 sequences are SGDLS and YYNGEE. Trimming took 0 bases from V and 5 from J, leaving 17 bases between them. The CDR3 is made up of 17 amino acids. This CDR3 is CASSVAPNTGGTGELFF. The CDR3, as DNA: TGTGCCAGCAGCGTAGCACCTAATACGGGTGGGACCGGGGAGCTGTTTTTT.

In the case of this clone: The junction and the germline gene differ at one end; a read error may be behind it. The chain employs TRBV15 and TRBJ2-2, with 10 bases that match TRBD1. The germline gives CDR1 LNHNV, CDR2 YYDKDF (reference sequence). The CDR3 extends over 14 amino acids. The CDR3 reads CATSGDRGPGELFF. The DNA for the CDR3 is TGTGCCACCAGCGGAGACAGGGGGCCCGGGGAGCTGTTTTTT.

The chain uses TRBV7-9 and TRBJ2-5, with D perhaps TRBD1 (5 bases). The germline V and J ends were trimmed by 4 bases and 2 bases, with 11 bases remaining between them. CDR1 SEHNR and CDR2 FQNEAQ come from the germline V gene (reference sequence). The CDR3 runs 14 residues. The CDR3, as DNA: TGTGCCAGCAGCTCAGCACAGGAGCAAGAGACCCAGTACTTC. This sequence encodes CASSSAQEQETQYF.

The CDR3 here is CASSPGTSPYEQYF. The DNA for the CDR3 is TGTGCCAGCAGCCCCGGGACTTCTCCTTACGAGCAGTACTTC. The chain combines TRBV27 with TRBJ2-7; a weak D match, TRBD2 (6 bases). The CDR3 runs 14 residues. The V end was cut by 6 bases, the J end by 4 bases, with 16 bases between. Germline CDR1 MNHEY, CDR2 SMNVEV (reference sequence).

This chain uses TRBV6-5 with TRBJ1-1; no clear D gene. V lost 8 bases to trimming and J lost 3 bases, with 10 bases between them. This CDR3 spans 12 amino acids. Germline CDR1 reads MNHEY; CDR2 reads SVGAGI. The CDR3 coding sequence is TGTGCCAGCCGGAGGTTCGACACTGAAGCTTTCTTT. Its translation is CASRRFDTEAFF.

This clone occurred a few times. The DNA for the CDR3 is TGTGCCAGCAGTGGGACTGATTACGAGCAGTACTTC. Its translation: CASSGTDYEQYF. The chain recombines TRBV2 with TRBJ2-7, with D possibly being TRBD2 (5 bases). Germline loops: CDR1 SNHLY, CDR2 FYNNEI. Trimming took 4 bases from V and 4 from J, leaving 8 bases between them. The CDR3 runs to 12 residues.

V and J are TRBV5-1 and TRBJ2-7; a possible D gene is TRBD2 (6 bases). CDR1 and CDR2 from the germline V gene are SGHRS and YFSETQ. V was cut by 2 bases and J by 5 bases, with 14 bases left in between. This CDR3 region has 14 residues. DNA for the CDR3: TGCGCCAGCAGCTTCAGGCAGGGCGGGAACGAGCAGTACTTC. Protein sequence: CASSFRQGGNEQYF.

The J gene is TRBJ1-1, the V gene TRBV5-1; maybe TRBD1 (5 bases). Germline values: CDR1 SGHRS, CDR2 YFSETQ. The V and J ends lost 4 bases and 3 bases respectively, with 13 bases between them. This CDR3 is built from 14 residues. The CDR3 DNA is TGCGCCAGCAGCCCACCCGGGGGGGACACTGAAGCTTTCTTT. Its protein is CASSPPGGDTEAFF.

The chain recombines TRBV6-5 with TRBJ2-7; 10 bases are shared with TRBD2. The CDR3 totals 14 residues. V was clipped by 7 bases and J by 1 base; unmatched bases: 4. Germline CDR1 and CDR2: MNHEY and SVGAGI. In DNA, the CDR3 is TGTGCCAGCAAACTAGCGGGACTATCCTACGAGCAGTACTTC. Translation: CASKLAGLSYEQYF.

This clone was observed a handful of times. The CDR3 sequence: CASSSAGPEAFF. The CDR3 coding sequence is TGCGCCAGCAGCTCGGCTGGGCCTGAAGCTTTCTTT. The chain recombines TRBV5-1 with TRBJ1-1, with unresolved D. Germline V CDR1 and CDR2: SGHRS, YFSETQ. Trimming removed 3 bases from V and 6 bases from J, with 9 bases in between. The CDR3 is made up of 12 amino acids.

This CDR3 reads CASSYTGLDGYTF. In DNA, the CDR3 is TGTGCCAGCAGTTACACAGGCCTTGATGGCTACACCTTC. The chain couples TRBV12-3 or TRBV12-4 to TRBJ1-2; tentative D call: TRBD1 (5 bases). Trimming removed 4 bases at V and 6 bases at J, with 12 bases between. The CDR3 runs 13 residues.

The chain is built from TRBV5-4 and TRBJ1-1, with 7 nucleotides matching TRBD1. The CDR3 has 15 residues. V trimming: 4 bases; J trimming: 2 bases; junction bases outside the gene matches: 8. Germline lookup yields CDR1 SGHNT and CDR2 YYREEE (reference sequence). CDR3 sequence: CASSLQGQPNTEAFF. For the CDR3, the DNA is TGTGCCAGCAGCCTACAGGGACAGCCCAACACTGAAGCTTTCTTT. Together with reference TRBV5-4 and TRBJ1-1, the CDR3 gives the full variable domain: ETGVTQSPTHLIKTRGQQVTLRCSSQSGHNTVSWYQQALGQGPQFIFQYYREEENGRGNFPPRFSGLQFPNYSSELNVNALELDDSALYLCASSLQGQPNTEAFFGQGTRLTVV.

The V gene is TRBV9, the J gene TRBJ1-4; D remains ambiguous. Deletions cut 0 bases from V and 8 bases from J, with 14 bases between. There are 15 residues in the CDR3. The germline CDR1 and CDR2 sequences are SGDLS and YYNGEE. DNA for the CDR3: TGTGCCAGCAGCGTAGGGGTAGGTCGGCGGGAAAAACTGTTTTTT. Amino acid sequence: CASSVGVGRREKLFF.

The chain is built from TRBV30 and TRBJ2-5, with 9 bases lining up with TRBD2. Trimming took 4 bases from V and 5 from J; bases not matched to a gene: 14. There are 16 residues in the CDR3. Germline V CDR1 and CDR2: GTSNPN, SVGIG (reference sequence). The DNA for the CDR3 is TGTGCCTGGACAATGGGAAGCGGGAGGTTGTGGGAGACCCAGTACTTC. This codes for CAWTMGSGRLWETQYF.

The chain carries TRBV20-1 and TRBJ2-7; D possibly corresponds to TRBD2 (5 bases). The V gene's germline CDR1 is DFQATT and CDR2 SNEGSKA (reference sequence). The CDR3 consists of 12 residues. Trimming pared 3 bases from V and 5 bases from J, leaving 11 bases between. The chain's CDR3 is CSASHRADEQYF. The CDR3 DNA reads TGCAGTGCTAGTCACCGAGCGGACGAGCAGTACTTC.

This chain uses TRBV10-2 with TRBJ2-5; TRBD2 aligns across 8 bases. J gave up 5 bases and V 3 bases, and 8 bases lay outside the gene matches. Germline CDR1 is WSHSY and CDR2 is SAAADI. The CDR3 has 15 residues. The CDR3 nucleotides are TGCGCCAGCAGTGAAGACGGGGGGGCCGGGGAGACCCAGTACTTC. Residues: CASSEDGGAGETQYF.

In this sample, this clone turned up a few times. This chain uses TRBV25-1 with TRBJ2-7; D unclear. Trimming removed 3 bases at V and 0 bases at J, with 12 bases between. Germline loops: CDR1 MGHDK, CDR2 SYGVNS. The CDR3 covers 15 residues. Here the CDR3 DNA reads TGTGCCAGCAGTGACCCTGACTGGAGCTCCTACGAGCAGTACTTC. This encodes CASSDPDWSSYEQYF.